This TCR beta chain was recorded in a study of blood T cell repertoires in COVID-19. Study as a whole: COVID-19 samples from acute and convalescent phases originated in the United States, Italy and Spain. The analysed material was cDNA or gDNA that came from T cells, B-cell-depleted T cells, or PBMCs.

V lost 3 bases and J 6 bases, leaving 12 bases between the germline ends. The CDR3 sequence is 13 residues long. In the source study's methods: Using reference gene primer amplification, nucleated cell counts were estimated. Produced via immunoSEQ multiplex PCR; TCRdb's table is partial and in-frame only. Clonal size and the V and J genes are those of that table, whereas D and trimming came from the DNA. The sample contains under 170,000 clones, about 90% of which appear only once. Sequenced: peripheral blood. The chain carries TRBV12-3 or TRBV12-4 and TRBJ2-7, with a possible D match to TRBD1 (6 bases). The sequence derives from an older woman with active or convalescent COVID-19. CDR3 sequence: CASSFDLGGEQYF. The DNA for the CDR3 is TGTGCCAGCAGTTTCGACTTAGGGGGCGAGCAGTACTTC.